This section outlines one T cell receptor (beta chain) sequence together with its context. What it recognizes is unknown. Germline is not matched at one junction end, which may reflect a read error. One entry per CDR3 protein results from TCRdb running MiXCR on the 5' RACE reads. Of 35,000 to 50,000 distinct CDR3 sequences in the sample, around 20% were seen once. Treg sorting used a CD4+CD25+CD127-/low gate. Study-level results: The larger cohort examined one V-J beta rearrangement, not whole repertoires.

CDR3 length equals 14 residues. Germline CDR1 is SGHTA and CDR2 is FQGTGA. The gene calls are TRBV7-3 and TRBJ1-1; 7 bases fit TRBD1. This TCR came from a female donor with breast cancer. Sequencing was carried out using Tregs sorted from blood. The CDR3 loop is CASSSGQEDLEAFF. As DNA, the CDR3 is TGTGCTAGCAGCTCCGGACAGGAAGACCTTGAAGCTTTCTTT.